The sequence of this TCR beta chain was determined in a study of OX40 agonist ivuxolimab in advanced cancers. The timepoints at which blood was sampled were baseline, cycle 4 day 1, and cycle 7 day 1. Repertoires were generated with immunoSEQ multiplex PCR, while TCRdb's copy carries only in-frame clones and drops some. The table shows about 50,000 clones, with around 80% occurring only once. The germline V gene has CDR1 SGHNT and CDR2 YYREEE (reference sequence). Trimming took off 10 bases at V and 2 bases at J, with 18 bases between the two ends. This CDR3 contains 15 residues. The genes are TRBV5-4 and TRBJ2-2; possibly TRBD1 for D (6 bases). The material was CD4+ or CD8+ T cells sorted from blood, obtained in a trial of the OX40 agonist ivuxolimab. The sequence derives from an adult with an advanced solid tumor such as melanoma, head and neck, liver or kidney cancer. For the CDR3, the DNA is TGTGCCTCAAAACCCGGGACAACAAACACCGGGGAGCTGTTTTTT. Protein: CASKPGTTNTGELFF. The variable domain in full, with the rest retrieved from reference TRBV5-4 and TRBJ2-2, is ETGVTQSPTHLIKTRGQQVTLRCSSQSGHNTVSWYQQALGQGPQFIFQYYREEENGRGNFPPRFSGLQFPNYSSELNVNALELDDSALYLCASKPGTTNTGELFFGEGSRLTVL.